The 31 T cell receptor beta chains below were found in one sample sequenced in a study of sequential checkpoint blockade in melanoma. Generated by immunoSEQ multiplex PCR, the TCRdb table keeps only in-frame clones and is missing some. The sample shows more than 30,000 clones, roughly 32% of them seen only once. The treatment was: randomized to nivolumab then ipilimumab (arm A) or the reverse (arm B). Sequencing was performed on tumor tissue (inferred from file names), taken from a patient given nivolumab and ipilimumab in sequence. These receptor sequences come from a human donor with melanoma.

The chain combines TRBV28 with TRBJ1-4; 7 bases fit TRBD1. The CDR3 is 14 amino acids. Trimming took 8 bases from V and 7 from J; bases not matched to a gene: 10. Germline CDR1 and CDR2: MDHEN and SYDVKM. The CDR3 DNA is TGTGCCAGCTGTCAGGGGGTTCGGAGTGAAAAACTGTTTTTT. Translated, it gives CASCQGVRSEKLFF.

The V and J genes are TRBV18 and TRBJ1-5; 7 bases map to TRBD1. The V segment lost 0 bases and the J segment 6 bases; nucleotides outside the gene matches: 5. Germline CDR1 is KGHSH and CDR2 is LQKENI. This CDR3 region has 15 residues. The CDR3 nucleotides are TGTGCCAGCTCACCACCGCTAGGGGGCGGTCAGCCCCAGCATTTT. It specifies CASSPPLGGGQPQHF.

This CDR3 is CASSSGTGGDYGYTF. In DNA form, the CDR3 reads TGTGCCAGCAGCTCCGGGACAGGGGGCGACTATGGCTACACCTTC. The gene calls are TRBV11-3 and TRBJ1-2, with 12 bases that match TRBD1. Germline CDR1 reads SGHNT; CDR2 reads YENEEA. The CDR3 spans 15 residues. The V and J ends lost 4 bases and 3 bases, in that order; junction bases with no gene match: 3.

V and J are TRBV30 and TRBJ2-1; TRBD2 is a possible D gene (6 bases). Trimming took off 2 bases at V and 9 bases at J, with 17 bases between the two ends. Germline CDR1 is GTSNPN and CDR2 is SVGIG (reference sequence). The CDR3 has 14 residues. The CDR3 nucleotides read TGTGCCTGGAGTTCAATATCAGGGAGGACTGAGCAGTTCTTC. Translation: CAWSSISGRTEQFF.

The CDR3 sequence: CASSLSTGLSVEAFF. The CDR3 DNA is TGCGCCAGCAGCTTGAGTACGGGTCTGTCCGTTGAAGCTTTCTTT. This chain joins TRBV5-1 and TRBJ1-1; D gene ambiguous. In germline, CDR1 is SGHRS, CDR2 YFSETQ. CDR3 size: 15 residues. The germline V and J ends were trimmed by 1 base and 7 bases, with 17 bases remaining between them.

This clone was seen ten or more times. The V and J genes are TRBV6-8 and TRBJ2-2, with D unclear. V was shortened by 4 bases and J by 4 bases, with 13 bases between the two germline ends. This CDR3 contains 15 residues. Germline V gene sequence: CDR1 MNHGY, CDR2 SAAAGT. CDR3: CASSSTRPSTGELFF. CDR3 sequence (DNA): TGTGCCAGCAGTTCCACTCGGCCTTCCACCGGGGAGCTGTTTTTT.

The CDR3 sequence is CASSQDPMGEQYF. The CDR3, as DNA: TGTGCCAGCAGCCAAGACCCCATGGGCGAGCAGTACTTC. This chain uses TRBV14 with TRBJ2-7; unclear D gene. This CDR3 has 13 amino acids. Germline V gene data show CDR1 as SGHDN and CDR2 as FVKESK. Trimming shortened V by 0 bases and J by 6 bases, and 9 bases separated the two germline ends.

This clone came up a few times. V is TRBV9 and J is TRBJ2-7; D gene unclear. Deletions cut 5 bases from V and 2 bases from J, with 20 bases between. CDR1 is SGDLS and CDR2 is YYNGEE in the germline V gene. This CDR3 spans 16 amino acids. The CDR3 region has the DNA TGTGCCAGCAGTGAAGAAGTTTTGGGGATCCCCTACGAGCAGTACTTC. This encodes CASSEEVLGIPYEQYF.

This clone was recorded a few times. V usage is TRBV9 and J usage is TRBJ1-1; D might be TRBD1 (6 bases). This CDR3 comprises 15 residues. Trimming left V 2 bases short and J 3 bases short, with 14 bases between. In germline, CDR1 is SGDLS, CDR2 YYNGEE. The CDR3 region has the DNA TGTGCCAGCAGCGTCCGGGGGGCGTGGGACACTGAAGCTTTCTTT. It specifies CASSVRGAWDTEAFF. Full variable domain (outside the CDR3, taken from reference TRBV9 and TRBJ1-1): DSGVTQTPKHLITATGQRVTLRCSPRSGDLSVYWYQQSLDQGLQFLIQYYNGEERAKGNILERFSAQQFPDLHSELNLSSLELGDSALYFCASSVRGAWDTEAFFGQGTRLTVV.

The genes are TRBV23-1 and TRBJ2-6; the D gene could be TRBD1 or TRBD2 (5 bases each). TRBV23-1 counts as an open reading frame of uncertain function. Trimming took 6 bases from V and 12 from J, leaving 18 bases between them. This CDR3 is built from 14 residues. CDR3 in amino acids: CASSQDLGPSVLTF. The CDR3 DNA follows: TGCGCCAGCAGCCAAGATTTGGGACCCAGCGTCCTGACTTTC.

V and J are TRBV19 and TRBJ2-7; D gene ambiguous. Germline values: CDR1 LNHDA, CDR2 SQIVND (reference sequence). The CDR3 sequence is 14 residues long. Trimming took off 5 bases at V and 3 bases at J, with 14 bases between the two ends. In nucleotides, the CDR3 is TGTGCCAGTAGTGGCACCTTTCGGGTCTACGAGCAGTACTTC. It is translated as CASSGTFRVYEQYF.

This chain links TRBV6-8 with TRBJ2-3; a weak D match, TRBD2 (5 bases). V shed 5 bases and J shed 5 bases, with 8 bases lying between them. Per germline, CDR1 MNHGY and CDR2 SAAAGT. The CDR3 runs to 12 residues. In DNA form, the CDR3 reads TGTGCCAGCAGTCCGGACTTAGATACGCAGTATTTT. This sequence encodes CASSPDLDTQYF.

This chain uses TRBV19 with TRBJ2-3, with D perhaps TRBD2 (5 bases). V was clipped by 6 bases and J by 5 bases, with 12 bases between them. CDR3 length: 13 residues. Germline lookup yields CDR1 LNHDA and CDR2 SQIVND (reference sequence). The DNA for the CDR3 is TGTGCCAGTAGGGGTGGAGGTGGAGATACGCAGTATTTT. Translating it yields CASRGGGGDTQYF.

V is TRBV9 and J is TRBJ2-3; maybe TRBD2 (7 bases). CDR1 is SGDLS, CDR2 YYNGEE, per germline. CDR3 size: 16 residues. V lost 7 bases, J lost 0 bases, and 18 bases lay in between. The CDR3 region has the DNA TGTGCCAGCTCCGACGAAGGGGGGGATAGCACAGATACGCAGTATTTT. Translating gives CASSDEGGDSTDTQYF.

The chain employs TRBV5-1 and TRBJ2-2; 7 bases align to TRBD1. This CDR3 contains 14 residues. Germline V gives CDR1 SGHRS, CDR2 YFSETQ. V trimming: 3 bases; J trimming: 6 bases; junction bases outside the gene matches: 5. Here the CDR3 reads CASSSTGTAGELFF. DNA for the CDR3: TGCGCCAGCAGCTCGACAGGGACGGCCGGGGAGCTGTTTTTT.

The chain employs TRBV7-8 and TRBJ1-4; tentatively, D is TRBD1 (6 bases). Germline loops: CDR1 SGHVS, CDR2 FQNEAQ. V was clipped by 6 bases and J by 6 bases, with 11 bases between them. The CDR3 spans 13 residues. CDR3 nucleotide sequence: TGTGCCAGCAGTGCTGACAGGCATGAAAAACTGTTTTTT. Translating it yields CASSADRHEKLFF.

For the CDR3, the DNA is TGTGCCAGCAGCGTAGGGGCCGGGACCTACGAGCAGTACTTC. It encodes CASSVGAGTYEQYF. The chain recombines TRBV9 with TRBJ2-7; D perhaps matches TRBD2 (5 bases). V was clipped by 0 bases and J by 2 bases, with 9 bases between them. The CDR3 is 14 residues long. CDR1 SGDLS and CDR2 YYNGEE come from the germline V gene.

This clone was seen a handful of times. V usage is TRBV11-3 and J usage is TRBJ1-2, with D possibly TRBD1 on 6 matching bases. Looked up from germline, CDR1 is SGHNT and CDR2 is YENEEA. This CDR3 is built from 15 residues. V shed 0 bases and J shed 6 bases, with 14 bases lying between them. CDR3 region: CASSLDMGHQNGYTF. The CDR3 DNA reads TGTGCCAGCAGCTTAGATATGGGACACCAAAATGGCTACACCTTC. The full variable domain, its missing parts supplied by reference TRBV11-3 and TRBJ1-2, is EAGVVQSPRYKIIEKKQPVAFWCNPISGHNTLYWYLQNLGQGPELLIRYENEEAVDDSQLPKDRFSAERLKGVDSTLKIQPAELGDSAVYLCASSLDMGHQNGYTFGSGTRLTVV.

CDR3 DNA sequence: TGTGCCAGTAGTATCGGGCTGGCAGATACGCAGTATTTT. Translated: CASSIGLADTQYF. This chain uses TRBV19 with TRBJ2-3; D is unresolved. Germline lookup yields CDR1 LNHDA and CDR2 SQIVND (reference sequence). The CDR3 contains 13 residues. Trimming cost V 3 bases and J 4 bases, with 8 bases left between them. Drawing the rest from reference TRBV19 and TRBJ2-3, the complete variable domain is DGGITQSPKYLFRKEGQNVTLSCEQNLNHDAMYWYRQDPGQGLRLIYYSQIVNDFQKGDIAEGYSVSREKKESFPLTVTSAQKNPTAFYLCASSIGLADTQYFGPGTRLTVL.

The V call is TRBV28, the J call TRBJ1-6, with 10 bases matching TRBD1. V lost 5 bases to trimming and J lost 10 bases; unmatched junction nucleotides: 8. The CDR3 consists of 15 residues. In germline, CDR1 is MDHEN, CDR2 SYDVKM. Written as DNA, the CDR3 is TGTGCCAGCAGTCCCCAGGACAGGGGGAGGTCACCCCTCCACTTT. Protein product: CASSPQDRGRSPLHF.

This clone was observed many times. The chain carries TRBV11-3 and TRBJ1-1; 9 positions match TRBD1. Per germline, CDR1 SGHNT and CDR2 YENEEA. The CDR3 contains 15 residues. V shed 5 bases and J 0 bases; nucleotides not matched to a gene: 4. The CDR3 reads CASSPQGAMNTEAFF. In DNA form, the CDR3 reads TGTGCCAGCAGCCCACAGGGGGCGATGAACACTGAAGCTTTCTTT. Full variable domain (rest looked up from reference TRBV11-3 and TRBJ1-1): EAGVVQSPRYKIIEKKQPVAFWCNPISGHNTLYWYLQNLGQGPELLIRYENEEAVDDSQLPKDRFSAERLKGVDSTLKIQPAELGDSAVYLCASSPQGAMNTEAFFGQGTRLTVV.

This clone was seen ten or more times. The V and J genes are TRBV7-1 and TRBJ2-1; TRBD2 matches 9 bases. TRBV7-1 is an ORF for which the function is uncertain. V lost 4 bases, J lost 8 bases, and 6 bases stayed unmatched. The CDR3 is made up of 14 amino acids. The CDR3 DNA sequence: TGTGCCAGCAGCTTAGGGACTAGCTTGGATGAGCAGTTCTTC. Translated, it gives CASSLGTSLDEQFF.

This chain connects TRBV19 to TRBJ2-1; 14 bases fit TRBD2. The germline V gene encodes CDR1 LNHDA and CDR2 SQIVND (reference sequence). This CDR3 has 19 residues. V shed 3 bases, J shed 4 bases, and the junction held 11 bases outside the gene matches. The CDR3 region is CASSISGLAGDRGYNEQFF. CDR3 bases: TGTGCCAGTAGTATTTCGGGACTAGCGGGAGATCGGGGGTACAATGAGCAGTTCTTC. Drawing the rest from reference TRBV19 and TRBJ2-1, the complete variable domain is DGGITQSPKYLFRKEGQNVTLSCEQNLNHDAMYWYRQDPGQGLRLIYYSQIVNDFQKGDIAEGYSVSREKKESFPLTVTSAQKNPTAFYLCASSISGLAGDRGYNEQFFGPGTRLTVL.

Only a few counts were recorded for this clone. CDR3 nucleotide sequence: TGTGCCAGTAGTGTTCTAGGGTCCTACGAGCAGTACTTC. This gives the protein CASSVLGSYEQYF. The V and J genes are TRBV19 and TRBJ2-7; D not resolved. This CDR3 is 13 amino acids long. V lost 5 bases and J lost 1, with 9 bases in between. Germline-derived CDR1 and CDR2 are LNHDA and SQIVND (reference sequence). The full variable domain, rest sourced from reference TRBV19 and TRBJ2-7, is DGGITQSPKYLFRKEGQNVTLSCEQNLNHDAMYWYRQDPGQGLRLIYYSQIVNDFQKGDIAEGYSVSREKKESFPLTVTSAQKNPTAFYLCASSVLGSYEQYFGPGTRLTVT.

In DNA form, the CDR3 reads TGTGCCAGTAGTTTTCTGGGGGCGGGTTCAGCTGGGGCCAACGTCCTGACTTTC. This gives the protein CASSFLGAGSAGANVLTF. The V call is TRBV19, the J call TRBJ2-6, with D possibly TRBD1 on 6 matching bases. CDR3 length: 18 amino acids. CDR1 and CDR2 from the germline V gene are LNHDA and SQIVND (reference sequence). With 5 bases removed from V and 2 bases from J, the gap between germline ends came to 19 bases. Based on the CDR3 plus reference TRBV19 and TRBJ2-6, the full variable domain is DGGITQSPKYLFRKEGQNVTLSCEQNLNHDAMYWYRQDPGQGLRLIYYSQIVNDFQKGDIAEGYSVSREKKESFPLTVTSAQKNPTAFYLCASSFLGAGSAGANVLTFGAGSRLTVL.

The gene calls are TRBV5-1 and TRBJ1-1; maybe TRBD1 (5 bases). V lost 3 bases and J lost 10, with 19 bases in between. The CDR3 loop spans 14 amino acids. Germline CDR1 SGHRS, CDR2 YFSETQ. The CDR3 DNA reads TGCGCCAGCAGCTCCTCCGGGACCGATCTTCGAGCTTTCTTT. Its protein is CASSSSGTDLRAFF. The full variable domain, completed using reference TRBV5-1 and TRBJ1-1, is KAGVTQTPRYLIKTRGQQVTLSCSPISGHRSVSWYQQTPGQGLQFLFEYFSETQRNKGNFPGRFSGRQFSNSRSEMNVSTLELGDSALYLCASSSSGTDLRAFFGQGTRLTVV.

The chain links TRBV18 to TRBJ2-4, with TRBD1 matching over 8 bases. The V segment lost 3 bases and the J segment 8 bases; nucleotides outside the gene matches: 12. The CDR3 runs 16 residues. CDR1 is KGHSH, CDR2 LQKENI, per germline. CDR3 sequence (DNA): TGTGCCAGCTCACCCACTCCGGACAGGGTTGATTACATTCAGTACTTC. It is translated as CASSPTPDRVDYIQYF.

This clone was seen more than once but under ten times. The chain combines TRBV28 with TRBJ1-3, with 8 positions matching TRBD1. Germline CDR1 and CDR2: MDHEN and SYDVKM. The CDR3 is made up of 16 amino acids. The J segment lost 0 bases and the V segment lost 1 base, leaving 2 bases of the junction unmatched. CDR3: CASSLSGQDSGNTIYF. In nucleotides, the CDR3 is TGTGCCAGCAGTTTATCGGGACAGGACTCTGGAAACACCATATATTTT.

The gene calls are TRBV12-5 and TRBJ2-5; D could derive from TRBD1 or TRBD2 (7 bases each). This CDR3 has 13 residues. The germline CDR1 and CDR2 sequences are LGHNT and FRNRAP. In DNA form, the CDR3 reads TGTGCCAGCGGGAAGGGGGCAGGAGAGACCCAGTACTTC. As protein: CASGKGAGETQYF. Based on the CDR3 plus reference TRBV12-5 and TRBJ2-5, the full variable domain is DARVTQTPRHKVTEMGQEVTMRCQPILGHNTVFWYRQTMMQGLELLAYFRNRAPLDDSGMPKDRFSAEMPDATLATLKIQPSEPRDSAVYFCASGKGAGETQYFGPGTRLLVL.

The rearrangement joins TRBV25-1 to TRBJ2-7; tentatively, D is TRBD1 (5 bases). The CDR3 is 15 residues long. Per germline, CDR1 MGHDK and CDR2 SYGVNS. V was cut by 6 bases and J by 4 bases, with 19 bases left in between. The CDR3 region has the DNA TGTGCCAGCAGCCCCAGGGATACAAGAGGATACGAGCAGTACTTC. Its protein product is CASSPRDTRGYEQYF.

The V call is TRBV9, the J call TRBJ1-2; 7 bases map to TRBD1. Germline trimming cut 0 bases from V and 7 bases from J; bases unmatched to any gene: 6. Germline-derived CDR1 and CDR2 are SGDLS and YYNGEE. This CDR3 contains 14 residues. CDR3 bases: TGTGCCAGCAGCGTAGAGACAGGGCTCGGTGGCTACACCTTC. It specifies CASSVETGLGGYTF. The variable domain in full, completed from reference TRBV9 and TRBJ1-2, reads DSGVTQTPKHLITATGQRVTLRCSPRSGDLSVYWYQQSLDQGLQFLIQYYNGEERAKGNILERFSAQQFPDLHSELNLSSLELGDSALYFCASSVETGLGGYTFGSGTRLTVV.